One and the same sample provided the 27 T cell receptor beta chains below, sequenced in a study of cytomegalovirus exposure and HLA in healthy donors. Primers for the PCR totalled 60 Vbeta and 13 Jbeta. TCRdb's copy holds only in-frame clones and misses some; the assay was immunoSEQ multiplex PCR. This sample carries 100,000 to 150,000 clones, around 78% of them seen once, and the ten largest clones take approximately 1.7%. What was sequenced was PBMCs. The receptor source for this set is a woman between 40 and 55 years old in good health and CMV-seronegative.

The chain employs TRBV2 and TRBJ2-3; 9 bases agree with TRBD2. The length of the CDR3 is 15 residues. The germline V gene encodes CDR1 SNHLY and CDR2 FYNNEI. V shed 4 bases, J shed 7 bases, and the junction held 9 bases outside the gene matches. The DNA of the CDR3 is TGTGCCAGCAGTGCGAATAGCGGGAGTGCAAATACGCAGTATTTT. Translation: CASSANSGSANTQYF.

This clone was counted only a few times. The chain carries TRBV5-1 and TRBJ2-3; D perhaps matches TRBD1 (6 bases). Per germline, CDR1 SGHRS and CDR2 YFSETQ. Trimming shortened V by 1 base and J by 2 bases, and 11 bases separated the two germline ends. The CDR3 loop spans 15 amino acids. The chain's CDR3 is CASSLWAGDTDTQYF. The CDR3, as DNA: TGCGCCAGCAGCTTGTGGGCAGGGGACACAGATACGCAGTATTTT.

Worth noting for this clone: The sample carries other DNA sequences with the same CDR3. This rearrangement joins TRBV27 to TRBJ2-7, with D maybe TRBD2 (5 bases). The CDR3 contains 13 residues. V lost 0 bases and J lost 3, with 6 bases in between. Looked up from germline, CDR1 is MNHEY and CDR2 is SMNVEV (reference sequence). The CDR3 reads CASSLSGSYEQYF. The CDR3 DNA follows: TGTGCCAGCAGTTTATCGGGGAGCTACGAGCAGTACTTC.

This clone was observed a handful of times. This chain uses TRBV11-2 with TRBJ2-7; 13 bases fit TRBD2. CDR3 length: 15 amino acids. CDR1 SGHAT and CDR2 FQNNGV come from the germline V gene. V gave up 3 bases and J gave up 3 bases; unmatched junction bases: 2. The CDR3 here is CASSFGTSGVYEQYF. The CDR3 DNA follows: TGTGCCAGCAGCTTCGGGACTAGCGGGGTCTACGAGCAGTACTTC.

This sequence joins TRBV18 and TRBJ1-1; D gene uncertain. Between the trimmed V and J ends, which lost 10 bases and 1 base, there was a span of 13 bases. Looked up from germline, CDR1 is KGHSH and CDR2 is LQKENI. This CDR3 has 13 amino acids. The CDR3 spells CATARAGNTEAFF. CDR3 DNA: TGTGCCACCGCGCGGGCGGGGAACACTGAAGCTTTCTTT.

The rearrangement links TRBV15 to TRBJ1-4, with 12 nucleotides matching TRBD1. The V and J ends lost 3 bases and 8 bases, in that order; junction bases with no gene match: 10. The CDR3 totals 17 residues. CDR1 is LNHNV, CDR2 YYDKDF, per germline (reference sequence). The DNA of the CDR3 is TGTGCCACCAGCAGGTCCGGGACAGGGGGCGCGAAGGAAAAACTGTTTTTT. Translating it yields CATSRSGTGGAKEKLFF.

V usage is TRBV27 and J usage is TRBJ2-7; TRBD2 is a possible D gene (6 bases). V gave up 0 bases and J gave up 2 bases, with 11 bases separating them. The CDR3 sequence is 15 residues long. CDR1 and CDR2 from the germline V gene are MNHEY and SMNVEV (reference sequence). The CDR3 nucleotides read TGTGCCAGCAGTTTATCCCTCAGGGAGGCCTACGAGCAGTACTTC. Translating gives CASSLSLREAYEQYF.

The chain employs TRBV19 and TRBJ1-2; TRBD1 aligns across 9 bases. From germline, CDR1 is LNHDA and CDR2 SQIVND (reference sequence). J gave up 7 bases and V 7 bases, and 10 bases lay outside the gene matches. The CDR3 runs to 14 residues. DNA of the CDR3: TGTGCCAGTATCCACCGGGACAGGGCCTCTGGCTACACCTTC. Residues: CASIHRDRASGYTF.

The V gene is TRBV15, the J gene TRBJ2-5; 7 bases line up with TRBD2. J gave up 5 bases and V 1 base, and 19 bases lay outside the gene matches. The germline CDR1 and CDR2 sequences are LNHNV and YYDKDF (reference sequence). The CDR3 has 19 amino acids. CDR3 in DNA: TGTGCCACCAGCAGAGGGAGCGTTGAGGGCCTAGCGGTCGGGGAGACCCAGTACTTC. Its protein product is CATSRGSVEGLAVGETQYF.

V is TRBV6-1 and J is TRBJ2-2; a possible D gene is TRBD1 (5 bases). The V gene lost 2 bases and the J gene lost 3 bases, with 10 bases spanning the gap. This CDR3 has 15 amino acids. Germline CDR1 is MNHNS and CDR2 is SASEGT. The CDR3 region has the DNA TGTGCCAGCAGTGAAATTGGGGCGGACACCGGGGAGCTGTTTTTT. Its translation is CASSEIGADTGELFF.

This chain links TRBV6-1 with TRBJ2-7, with TRBD2 matching over 12 bases. The ends lost 6 bases at V and 5 bases at J; junction bases unmatched: 5. Germline V gene lookup returns CDR1 MNHNS and CDR2 SASEGT. CDR3 length equals 14 residues. The chain's CDR3 is CASRATSGSHEQYF. The DNA of the CDR3 is TGTGCCAGCAGGGCGACTAGCGGGAGCCACGAGCAGTACTTC.

V gene TRBV7-2 combines with J gene TRBJ1-2; D not certain. The CDR3 is 14 residues long. Germline values: CDR1 SGHTA, CDR2 FQGNSA. V lost 3 bases and J 5 bases, leaving 13 bases between the germline ends. The CDR3 is CASSLHTTLYGYTF. The DNA of the CDR3 is TGTGCCAGCAGCTTGCATACTACCCTTTATGGCTACACCTTC.

As for this clone: A junction end diverges from the germline sequence, so it may reflect a read error. The V and J genes are TRBV7-9 and TRBJ1-1; 7 nucleotides match TRBD1. This CDR3 has 17 amino acids. Germline V lookup: CDR1 SEHNR, CDR2 FQNEAQ (reference sequence). CDR3 DNA sequence: TGTTCCAGCAGCCCGATTATGTGGGGACAGATGAACACTGAAGCTTTCTTT. Translation gives CSSSPIMWGQMNTEAFF.

The chain employs TRBV10-3 and TRBJ2-7; 11 bases map to TRBD1. The J segment lost 5 bases and the V segment lost 6 bases, leaving 3 bases of the junction unmatched. Germline V gives CDR1 ENHRY, CDR2 SYGVKD. The CDR3 loop spans 13 amino acids. The CDR3 coding sequence is TGTGCCATCAGGGGGGGACAGGGGGACGAGCAGTACTTC. Its protein product is CAIRGGQGDEQYF.

The chain is built from TRBV19 and TRBJ1-1; D not resolved. The CDR3 is 15 residues long. From germline, CDR1 is LNHDA and CDR2 SQIVND (reference sequence). V dropped 10 bases and J dropped 0 bases, with 18 bases sitting between them. The CDR3 here is CATIDLRFMNTEAFF. CDR3 coding DNA: TGTGCCACCATTGACCTGCGGTTTATGAACACTGAAGCTTTCTTT.

There are a few counts of this clone. The genes are TRBV28 and TRBJ2-5; D unclear. The CDR3 loop spans 12 amino acids. Germline assignment: CDR1 MDHEN and CDR2 SYDVKM. V was shortened by 1 base and J by 4 bases, with 4 bases between the two germline ends. This CDR3 is CASSLSLETQYF. Here the CDR3 DNA reads TGTGCCAGCAGTTTATCCTTAGAGACCCAGTACTTC.

This chain joins TRBV2 and TRBJ2-1, with TRBD1 matching 9 bases. Germline CDR1 and CDR2: SNHLY and FYNNEI. The V gene end was trimmed by 10 bases and the J gene end by 7 bases; junction bases not matched to a gene: 11. The CDR3 runs 14 residues. The CDR3 sequence is CATTEGQGKNEQFF. DNA of the CDR3: TGTGCCACAACGGAAGGACAGGGGAAAAATGAGCAGTTCTTC.

The chain couples TRBV6-5 to TRBJ2-7; 9 positions match TRBD1. Germline assignment: CDR1 MNHEY and CDR2 SVGAGI. CDR3 size: 14 residues. With 6 bases clipped from V and 2 bases from J, the junction kept 5 bases outside the gene matches. The CDR3 protein is CASRPRDRAYEQYF. In nucleotides, the CDR3 is TGTGCCAGCAGGCCCCGGGACAGGGCCTACGAGCAGTACTTC.

The chain carries TRBV6-5 and TRBJ1-1; TRBD1 is a possible D gene (5 bases). The germline V gene encodes CDR1 MNHEY and CDR2 SVGAGI. V lost 6 bases to trimming and J lost 5 bases, with 16 bases between them. This CDR3 contains 14 residues. CDR3 in DNA: TGTGCCAGCAGGTCGCGGGGGGAAGGTACTGAAGCTTTCTTT. Translated, it gives CASRSRGEGTEAFF.

The chain employs TRBV5-6 and TRBJ2-5, with 12 nucleotides matching TRBD2. Trimming took 0 bases from V and 5 from J; bases not matched to a gene: 8. The CDR3 consists of 17 residues. Germline V gene data show CDR1 as SGHDT and CDR2 as YYEEEE. CDR3 sequence reads: CASSLAVLAGGPETQYF. CDR3 DNA: TGTGCCAGCAGCTTGGCAGTTCTAGCGGGAGGGCCGGAGACCCAGTACTTC.

The chain is built from TRBV9 and TRBJ1-2, with D possibly TRBD1 on 6 matching bases. This CDR3 region has 17 residues. V was trimmed by 0 bases and J by 4 bases, leaving 19 bases between them. CDR1 and CDR2 (germline): SGDLS, YYNGEE. The CDR3 region is CASSVVDRPLSGYGYTF. The CDR3 coding sequence is TGTGCCAGCAGCGTAGTGGACAGACCCCTATCAGGCTATGGCTACACCTTC.

This chain links TRBV6-1 with TRBJ2-3; possibly TRBD2 for D (7 bases). V lost 6 bases to trimming and J lost 6 bases, with 16 bases between them. From germline, CDR1 is MNHNS and CDR2 SASEGT. The CDR3 covers 14 residues. The CDR3 here is CASSRGGAGDTQYF. DNA of the CDR3: TGTGCCAGCAGCCGAGGGGGGGCGGGGGATACGCAGTATTTT.

Only a few counts were recorded for this clone. The V call is TRBV29-1, the J call TRBJ1-6; 8 bases line up with TRBD1. Per the germline V gene, CDR1 is SQVTM and CDR2 is ANQGSEA. This CDR3 has 13 residues. The junction had 6 bases not matched to a gene; V was cut back by 6 bases and J by 8 bases. The CDR3 coding sequence is TGCAGCGTGAGGGGACAGGTTGATTCACCCCTCCACTTT. Translation: CSVRGQVDSPLHF. Full variable domain (missing parts from reference TRBV29-1 and TRBJ1-6): SAVISQKPSRDICQRGTSLTIQCQVDSQVTMMFWYRQQPGQSLTLIATANQGSEATYESGFVIDKFPISRPNLTFSTLTVSNMSPEDSSIYLCSVRGQVDSPLHFGNGTRLTVT.

V and J are TRBV11-1 and TRBJ2-5; 12 bases align to TRBD1. The J call is in doubt because the DNA end fits TRBJ2-7 better. Germline CDR1 is SGHAT and CDR2 is FQDESV (reference sequence). The CDR3 has 16 residues. The CDR3 loop is CASSFMRDRGRNEQYF. The CDR3 region has the DNA TGTGCCAGCAGCTTCATGCGGGACAGGGGGCGAAACGAGCAGTACTTC.

Comment on this clone: Its ends do not fully match the called genes, so a read error is possible. The chain is built from TRBV30 and TRBJ2-6; possible D gene TRBD1, 5 bases. CDR3 length: 14 residues. The germline CDR1 and CDR2 sequences are GTSNPN and SVGIG (reference sequence). Here the CDR3 DNA reads TGTGCCTTGCCGCTAACGTCTGGGGCCAACGGCCTGACTTTC. Protein sequence: CALPLTSGANGLTF.

The chain uses TRBV2 and TRBJ2-5; possibly TRBD1 for D (6 bases). The V end was cut by 5 bases, the J end by 4 bases, with 17 bases between. Germline CDR1 is SNHLY and CDR2 is FYNNEI. CDR3 size: 15 residues. In DNA form, the CDR3 reads TGTGCCAGCAGTCCCCAGGGGCTAGTTGGAGAGACCCAGTACTTC. Amino acid sequence: CASSPQGLVGETQYF.

The rearrangement links TRBV4-1 to TRBJ2-5; 8 nucleotides match TRBD1. With V trimmed by 5 bases and J by 5 bases, 10 bases remained unmatched. Germline V gene data show CDR1 as MGHRA and CDR2 as YSYEKL. This CDR3 region has 15 residues. CDR3 amino acids: CASSLTDRDRETQYF. The CDR3 DNA is TGCGCCAGCAGCTTAACGGACAGGGACAGGGAGACCCAGTACTTC.